Each of the 13 T cell receptor beta chains below was sequenced from the same sample in a study of T cells in Graves' hyperthyroidism and ophthalmopathy (dated by TCRdb to between 2018 and 2021). The receptor library was made with multiplex PCR. The data were produced on an Illumina HiSeq 2000. The TCR beta CDR3 regions were amplified from RNA transcripts. A first-round RT-PCR of the TCR CDR3 used the HTBI primer set with the Qiagen OneStep RT-PCR kit. TCRdb handled the public reads itself, with Q25 trimming in fastp and clone calling in MiXCR, and kept productive beta chains. Entries that share a CDR3 protein sequence are merged under the most common genes and DNA. The sample contains some 600,000 distinct CDR3 sequences, roughly 14% of them found a single time. The top ten hold roughly 5.7% of the sample. The sequenced sample was blood. These receptor sequences come from a woman aged 25-40 years with Graves' hyperthyroidism that later progressed to Graves' ophthalmopathy.

This clonotype appeared many times. V is TRBV2 and J is TRBJ1-2; D is possibly TRBD1 (6 bases). The CDR3 has 14 residues. Germline CDR1 reads SNHLY; CDR2 reads FYNNEI. V was trimmed by 1 base and J by 0 bases, leaving 6 bases between them. The CDR3 bases are TGTGCCAGCAGTGAAGGGACAGCTAACTATGGCTACACCTTC. Translated: CASSEGTANYGYTF.

Many counts were recorded for this clonotype. The chain carries TRBV2 and TRBJ2-5; D is possibly TRBD1 or TRBD2 (7 bases each). V was shortened by 6 bases and J by 9 bases, with 26 bases between the two germline ends. CDR1 SNHLY and CDR2 FYNNEI come from the germline V gene. The CDR3 runs 16 residues. CDR3 loop: CASSARAAGSTGAQYF. The DNA of the CDR3 is TGTGCCAGCAGCGCCCGGGCAGCGGGGAGCACAGGGGCCCAGTACTTC. Supplemented by reference TRBV2 and TRBJ2-5, the full variable domain reads EPEVTQTPSHQVTQMGQEVILRCVPISNHLYFYWYRQILGQKVEFLVSFYNNEISEKSEIFDDQFSVERPDGSNFTLKIRSTKLEDSAMYFCASSARAAGSTGAQYFGPGTRLLVL.

This clonotype has a handful of counts. The V gene is TRBV9, the J gene TRBJ2-7; 10 nucleotides align to TRBD1. V lost 6 bases and J lost 4; bases outside the gene matches: 7. The V gene's germline CDR1 is SGDLS and CDR2 YYNGEE. The CDR3 has 14 amino acids. The CDR3 spells CASNSGTGDYEQYF. CDR3 sequence (DNA): TGTGCCAGCAACTCCGGGACAGGGGATTACGAGCAGTACTTC. The full variable domain, completed using reference TRBV9 and TRBJ2-7, is DSGVTQTPKHLITATGQRVTLRCSPRSGDLSVYWYQQSLDQGLQFLIQYYNGEERAKGNILERFSAQQFPDLHSELNLSSLELGDSALYFCASNSGTGDYEQYFGPGTRLTVT.

In regard to this clonotype: A junction boundary mismatches the germline segment, possibly from a read error. The V call is TRBV5-6, the J call TRBJ2-1; unclear D gene. The germline gives CDR1 SGHDT, CDR2 YYEEEE. This CDR3 spans 14 amino acids. The CDR3 DNA reads TGTGCCAGCAGTTTACCAACCCTTAGAAATGGGCAGTTCTTC. Translated: CASSLPTLRNGQFF.

This clonotype has ten or more counts. The CDR3 loop is CASSQDGSSGNTIYF. DNA for the CDR3: TGTGCCAGCAGCCAAGACGGCAGCTCTGGAAACACCATATATTTT. V is TRBV4-2 and J is TRBJ1-3; D unclear. Trimming took off 0 bases at V and 0 bases at J, with 6 bases between the two ends. Per germline, CDR1 LGHNA and CDR2 YNFKEQ. There are 15 residues in the CDR3.

This clonotype was detected many times. The rearrangement uses TRBV2 and TRBJ2-1, with D possibly matching TRBD2 (5 bases). The CDR3 has 16 residues. Germline V gives CDR1 SNHLY, CDR2 FYNNEI. The V end lost 7 bases, the J end lost 3 bases, and 19 bases lay between the germline ends. CDR3 protein: CASNLALRSGYNEQFF. CDR3 sequence (DNA): TGTGCCAGCAATCTCGCCCTGAGGAGCGGCTACAATGAGCAGTTCTTC.

The sample holds many counts of this clonotype. The CDR3 protein is CASSLSGLAATYEQYF. The DNA for the CDR3 is TGTGCCAGCAGTTTATCGGGACTAGCAGCGACCTACGAGCAGTACTTC. This chain links TRBV28 with TRBJ2-7; TRBD2 matches at 9 bases. The germline V gene encodes CDR1 MDHEN and CDR2 SYDVKM. With 1 base clipped from V and 2 bases from J, the junction kept 6 bases outside the gene matches. The CDR3 runs 16 residues.

This clonotype was seen many times. This chain joins TRBV5-4 and TRBJ2-3; TRBD2 matches at 7 bases. The CDR3 spans 15 residues. V was pared by 6 bases and J by 2 bases, with 9 bases of the junction left unmatched. From germline, CDR1 is SGHNT and CDR2 YYREEE (reference sequence). CDR3 nucleotides: TGTGCCAGCACCAAAGGGACTAAAGTCACAGATACGCAGTATTTT. It translates to CASTKGTKVTDTQYF.

This clonotype was detected many times. As DNA, the CDR3 is TGCAGTGCTAGAGATGGTTCGGGCCGCACAGATACGCAGTATTTT. Translating it yields CSARDGSGRTDTQYF. The V and J genes are TRBV20-1 and TRBJ2-3; D gene ambiguous. Trimming cost V 0 bases and J 1 base, with 11 bases left between them. Germline V gene sequence: CDR1 DFQATT, CDR2 SNEGSKA (reference sequence). This CDR3 has 15 residues.

This clonotype appeared many times. This chain joins TRBV11-2 and TRBJ2-1; D is ambiguous. Germline V CDR1 and CDR2: SGHAT, FQNNGV. CDR3 length: 11 amino acids. V lost 2 bases and J 9 bases, leaving 5 bases between the germline ends. In DNA, the CDR3 is TGTGCCAGCAGCTTAAGTTTTGAGCAGTTCTTC. As protein: CASSLSFEQFF. Full variable domain (outside the CDR3, taken from reference TRBV11-2 and TRBJ2-1): EAGVAQSPRYKIIEKRQSVAFWCNPISGHATLYWYQQILGQGPKLLIQFQNNGVVDDSQLPKDRFSAERLKGVDSTLKIQPAKLEDSAVYLCASSLSFEQFFGPGTRLTVL.

This clonotype was counted at least ten times. This chain connects TRBV12-5 to TRBJ2-5; 7 bases fit TRBD2. CDR3 length equals 14 residues. V was pared by 7 bases and J by 5 bases, with 10 bases of the junction left unmatched. From germline, CDR1 is LGHNT and CDR2 FRNRAP. The CDR3 bases are TGTGCTAGTGCGACCTTGGGACTATCGGAGACCCAGTACTTC. This encodes CASATLGLSETQYF.

The chain links TRBV7-8 to TRBJ1-6, with 7 positions matching TRBD1. Trimming cost V 0 bases and J 5 bases; bases outside gene matches: 4. Looked up from germline, CDR1 is SGHVS and CDR2 is FQNEAQ. This CDR3 has 16 amino acids. The CDR3 region is CASSLARDSNNSPLHF. CDR3 in DNA: TGTGCCAGCAGCTTAGCTCGGGACAGCAATAATTCACCCCTCCACTTT.

This clonotype was detected ten times or more. This chain connects TRBV11-3 to TRBJ2-1; D remains unclear. The CDR3 totals 12 residues. Trimming left V 5 bases short and J 7 bases short, with 9 bases between. Germline CDR1 SGHNT, CDR2 YENEEA. This CDR3 is CASSPELNEQFF. CDR3 coding DNA: TGTGCCAGCAGCCCAGAGCTAAATGAGCAGTTCTTC.